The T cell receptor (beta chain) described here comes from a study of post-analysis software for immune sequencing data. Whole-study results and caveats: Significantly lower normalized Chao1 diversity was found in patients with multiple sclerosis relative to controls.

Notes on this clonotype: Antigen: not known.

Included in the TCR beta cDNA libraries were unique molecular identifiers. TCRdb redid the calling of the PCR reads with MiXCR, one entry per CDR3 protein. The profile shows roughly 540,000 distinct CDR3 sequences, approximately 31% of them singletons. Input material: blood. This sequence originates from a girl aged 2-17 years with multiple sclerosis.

The CDR3 DNA follows: TGTGCCAGCAGCCACCCTGGGAATGAGCAGTTCTTC. Protein sequence: CASSHPGNEQFF. The rearrangement links TRBV3-1 to TRBJ2-1; D is unresolved. The V end was cut by 3 bases, the J end by 7 bases, with 7 bases between. Germline V lookup: CDR1 LGHDT, CDR2 YNNKEL (reference sequence). This CDR3 is built from 12 residues.